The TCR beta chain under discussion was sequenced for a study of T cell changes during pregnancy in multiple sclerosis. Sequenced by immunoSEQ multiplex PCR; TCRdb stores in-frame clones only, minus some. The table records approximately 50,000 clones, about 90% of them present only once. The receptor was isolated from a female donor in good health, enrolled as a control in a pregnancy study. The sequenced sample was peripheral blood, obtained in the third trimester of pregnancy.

Here the CDR3 DNA reads TGTGCCAGCAGCTACGGGACAGGGGAGGGGAACTATGGCTACACCTTC. It yields the protein CASSYGTGEGNYGYTF. The chain carries TRBV9 and TRBJ1-2; 10 positions match TRBD1. V lost 4 bases and J lost 2; bases outside the gene matches: 8. CDR3 length equals 16 residues. The V gene's germline CDR1 is SGDLS and CDR2 YYNGEE.